Following are 3 T cell receptor beta chains from one sample sequenced in a study of cytotoxic CD8 clonotypes in ibrutinib-treated CLL (TCRdb year 2021). In the paper's terms, the time point label means: progressive disease on ibrutinib. Receptor amplification or capture employed the immunoSEQ multiplex PCR assay. TCRdb provides this immuneACCESS table in a form limited to in-frame rearrangements. Some clones are lacking; in checked studies, under half of them reflect an unresolved V gene, and why the rest are absent is not known. The sample records over 250,000 clones, 76% of which are singletons. Around 5.3% of the sample is taken by the ten largest. The source material was PBMCs, sampled at disease progression, from a patient treated with ibrutinib. The receptors originated from a human donor with chronic lymphocytic leukemia.

The chain recombines TRBV28 with TRBJ2-3; 16 nucleotides align to TRBD2. This CDR3 spans 18 amino acids. Trimming cost V 6 bases and J 2 bases; bases outside gene matches: 8. Germline-derived CDR1 and CDR2 are MDHEN and SYDVKM. CDR3 in DNA: TGTGCCAGCAGCGCTCCGGGACTAGCGGGAGGGTTCACAGATACGCAGTATTTT. Its protein product is CASSAPGLAGGFTDTQYF.

The chain carries TRBV7-2 and TRBJ2-7; D is unresolved. The V and J ends lost 6 bases and 4 bases respectively, with 13 bases between them. The CDR3 is 13 amino acids. Germline CDR1 reads SGHTA; CDR2 reads FQGNSA. Here the CDR3 DNA reads TGTGCCAGCAGTTTTTTCAGGAAGTACGAGCAGTACTTC. Translated, it gives CASSFFRKYEQYF.

The chain links TRBV28 to TRBJ2-7; TRBD1 matches at 7 bases. The CDR3 spans 12 residues. J lost 5 bases, V lost 9 bases, and 7 bases had no gene match. CDR1 MDHEN and CDR2 SYDVKM come from the germline V gene. CDR3 sequence (DNA): TGTGCCAGTTACACACAGGGGAACGAGCAGTACTTC. Amino acid sequence: CASYTQGNEQYF.